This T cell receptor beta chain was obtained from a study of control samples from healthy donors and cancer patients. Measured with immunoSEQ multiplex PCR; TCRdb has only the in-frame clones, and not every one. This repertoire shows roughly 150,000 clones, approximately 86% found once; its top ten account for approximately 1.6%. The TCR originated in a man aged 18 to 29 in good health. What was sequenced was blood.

CDR3 nucleotides: TGCGCCAGCAGCCAAATGGCAGAGAGCTCCTACGAGCAGTACTTC. This codes for CASSQMAESSYEQYF. The V gene is TRBV4-3, the J gene TRBJ2-7; unclear D gene. V shed 2 bases and J shed 0 bases, with 11 bases lying between them. The CDR3 runs 15 residues. From germline, CDR1 is LGHNA and CDR2 YSLEER.